This TCR beta chain was sequenced in a study of a mutant IDH1 vaccine in newly diagnosed glioma. Time point noted: week 47, end of study. The investigators gave 300 ug of mutant IDH1 20-mer peptide in each vaccine dose, together with topical imiquimod. Remarks on this clone: Its specificity is not known.

Clones were read by immunoSEQ multiplex PCR, and TCRdb kept only the in-frame ones, dropping some. The sample lists about 94,000 clones; roughly 89% were seen once. Study-level points and caveats: Variations in leading peripheral T cell clonotypes appeared to have no connection with pseudoprogression. Vaccination induced immune responses in around 93% of patients.

This TCR was sampled from a woman in her fifties or sixties with glioma. Specimen: PBMCs, collected from a glioma patient whose treatment included an IDH1 peptide vaccine.

Here the CDR3 reads CAWSLTGFQPQHF. The CDR3 DNA reads TGTGCCTGGAGTCTGACAGGGTTTCAGCCCCAGCATTTT. This chain joins TRBV30 and TRBJ1-5; 7 bases agree with TRBD1. V lost 2 bases, J lost 6 bases, and 4 bases stayed unmatched. The germline V gene has CDR1 GTSNPN and CDR2 SVGIG (reference sequence). This CDR3 spans 13 amino acids.